A single sample is the source of the 32 T cell receptor beta chains below, sequenced in a study of cytotoxic CD8 clonotypes in ibrutinib-treated CLL. Assay used: immunoSEQ multiplex PCR; TCRdb lists only in-frame clones, some missing. The data hold around 200,000 clones, with approximately 75% observed a single time. The input for sequencing was PBMCs, taken after 12 months of ibrutinib treatment. The receptors were gathered from a human donor with chronic lymphocytic leukemia.

This clone was detected a few times. This sequence joins TRBV5-1 and TRBJ2-5; D unresolved. The ends were cut back, 1 base at V and 3 bases at J, with 16 bases in the middle. Germline loops: CDR1 SGHRS, CDR2 YFSETQ. This CDR3 region has 16 residues. The CDR3 DNA sequence: TGCGCCAGCAGCTTGCCCGCGTCGGGTTGGGAAGAGACCCAGTACTTC. Its protein product is CASSLPASGWEETQYF.

V is TRBV6-1 and J is TRBJ1-2, with D uncertain. Trimming left V 1 base short and J 3 bases short, with 6 bases between. This CDR3 comprises 13 residues. Looked up from germline, CDR1 is MNHNS and CDR2 is SASEGT. This chain's CDR3 is CASSEVQHYGYTF. CDR3 bases: TGTGCCAGCAGTGAAGTGCAGCACTATGGCTACACCTTC.

This clone was picked up one time. The rearrangement links TRBV10-1 to TRBJ2-3; 12 bases are a match to TRBD2. CDR3 length: 17 residues. Germline CDR1 is WNHNN and CDR2 is SYGVQD (reference sequence). V dropped 3 bases and J dropped 2; count of bases not matched to a gene: 6. This chain's CDR3 is CASSDRLAGAFTDTQYF. The CDR3 DNA reads as TGCGCCAGCAGTGACAGACTAGCGGGAGCCTTCACAGATACGCAGTATTTT.

V usage is TRBV19 and J usage is TRBJ1-4; D unresolved. Looked up from germline, CDR1 is LNHDA and CDR2 is SQIVND (reference sequence). Trimming removed 4 bases from V and 8 bases from J, with 20 bases in between. The CDR3 has 16 residues. The CDR3 reads CASSTVPREKGEKLFF. The CDR3 DNA sequence: TGTGCCAGTAGTACAGTCCCCCGGGAAAAGGGCGAAAAACTGTTTTTT.

This clone appeared a few times. This chain uses TRBV18 with TRBJ2-5; perhaps TRBD1 as D (5 bases). V lost 2 bases and J 0 bases, leaving 7 bases between the germline ends. Germline CDR1 and CDR2: KGHSH and LQKENI. The CDR3 totals 14 residues. CDR3 loop: CASSPSTDQETQYF. CDR3 DNA sequence: TGTGCCAGCTCACCATCGACAGACCAAGAGACCCAGTACTTC.

V is TRBV15 and J is TRBJ1-5, with D unresolved. Per the germline V gene, CDR1 is LNHNV and CDR2 is YYDKDF (reference sequence). The CDR3 is made up of 12 amino acids. V lost 4 bases and J lost 3, with 4 bases in between. The CDR3 nucleotides are TGTGCCACCAGCATCCTCAATCAGCCCCAGCATTTT. Protein product: CATSILNQPQHF.

In its sample, this clone was seen a few times. V is TRBV10-3 and J is TRBJ2-1; no reliable D call. In germline, CDR1 is ENHRY, CDR2 SYGVKD. Trimming took off 6 bases at V and 8 bases at J, with 11 bases between the two ends. CDR3 length: 12 residues. The CDR3: CAIRAPGDEQFF. As DNA, the CDR3 is TGTGCCATCAGAGCCCCTGGCGATGAGCAGTTCTTC.

CDR3 DNA: TGTGCCAGCAGCTCCGGCTCCTATAATTCACCCCTCCACTTT. Translated: CASSSGSYNSPLHF. The V call is TRBV9, the J call TRBJ1-6, with D unresolved. The CDR3 contains 14 residues. Trimming took 4 bases from V and 0 from J, leaving 5 bases between them. CDR1 is SGDLS and CDR2 is YYNGEE in the germline V gene.

The rearrangement links TRBV15 to TRBJ2-7; TRBD1 matches at 7 bases. This CDR3 spans 15 amino acids. Germline-derived CDR1 and CDR2 are LNHNV and YYDKDF (reference sequence). V lost 0 bases, J lost 6 bases, and 8 bases stayed unmatched. Here the CDR3 reads CATSREKLGTAEQYF. The DNA of the CDR3 is TGTGCCACCAGCAGAGAGAAGCTCGGGACAGCCGAGCAGTACTTC.

The table lists this clone with a few counts. The chain is built from TRBV5-1 and TRBJ1-2, with D possibly matching TRBD1 (6 bases). The CDR3 length is 14 residues. The V end was cut by 0 bases, the J end by 1 base, with 7 bases between. The V gene's germline CDR1 is SGHRS and CDR2 YFSETQ. This CDR3 is CASSLAGVNYGYTF. CDR3 nucleotides: TGCGCCAGCAGCTTGGCAGGGGTTAACTATGGCTACACCTTC.

The CDR3 nucleotides are TGTGCCAGCGGGGGAATGGAGATAGCGGGAGATGTGGATGAGCAGTTCTTC. Translation gives CASGGMEIAGDVDEQFF. The J gene is TRBJ2-1, the V gene TRBV7-9; 9 positions agree with TRBD2. The V segment lost 8 bases and the J segment 8 bases; nucleotides outside the gene matches: 19. This CDR3 region has 17 residues. Germline CDR1 and CDR2: SEHNR and FQNEAQ (reference sequence).

Only a few counts were recorded for this clone. The V gene is TRBV5-1, the J gene TRBJ2-7; 8 bases line up with TRBD1. CDR3 size: 13 residues. The germline V gene has CDR1 SGHRS and CDR2 YFSETQ. The junction had 4 bases not matched to a gene; V was cut back by 3 bases and J by 5 bases. The DNA of the CDR3 is TGCGCCAGCAGCTGGACAGGGATCCACGAGCAGTACTTC. It translates to CASSWTGIHEQYF. The variable domain in full, with the rest retrieved from reference TRBV5-1 and TRBJ2-7, is KAGVTQTPRYLIKTRGQQVTLSCSPISGHRSVSWYQQTPGQGLQFLFEYFSETQRNKGNFPGRFSGRQFSNSRSEMNVSTLELGDSALYLCASSWTGIHEQYFGPGTRLTVT.

This clone appeared a few times. The chain combines TRBV4-2 with TRBJ1-5; TRBD1 matches 7 bases. The CDR3 has 18 amino acids. CDR1 is LGHNA and CDR2 is YNFKEQ in the germline V gene. Trimming cost V 1 base and J 1 base; bases outside gene matches: 10. CDR3 nucleotide sequence: TGTGCCAGCAGCCAAGGAATTAACAGGGGCGTCAGCAATCAGCCCCAGCATTTT. This translates into CASSQGINRGVSNQPQHF.

The CDR3 coding sequence is TGTGCCACCAGCAGAGATGGGGGAGTACAGTACTTC. Translation gives CATSRDGGVQYF. V gene TRBV15 combines with J gene TRBJ2-7; perhaps D is TRBD1 or TRBD2 (5 bases each). Germline V gene sequence: CDR1 LNHNV, CDR2 YYDKDF (reference sequence). The V gene lost 0 bases and the J gene lost 10 bases, with 10 bases spanning the gap. The CDR3 is 12 residues long.

This clone was counted a few times. The chain recombines TRBV7-8 with TRBJ1-2, with D hard to call. CDR3 size: 17 residues. Trimming pared 1 base from V and 2 bases from J, leaving 17 bases between. The V gene's germline CDR1 is SGHVS and CDR2 FQNEAQ. In nucleotides, the CDR3 is TGTGCCAGCAGCTTAGTATCGTCCCAGGTGTCCAACTATGGCTACACCTTC. Translated: CASSLVSSQVSNYGYTF.

The CDR3 region is CASSDRGFYNEQFF. CDR3 in DNA: TGCGCCAGCAGTGACAGGGGTTTCTACAATGAGCAGTTCTTC. The chain has TRBV10-1 and TRBJ2-1; D possibly corresponds to TRBD1 (6 bases). The V gene lost 3 bases and the J gene lost 3 bases, with 9 bases spanning the gap. Germline V gives CDR1 WNHNN, CDR2 SYGVQD (reference sequence). This CDR3 has 14 amino acids.

This chain connects TRBV29-1 to TRBJ1-5; 8 bases match TRBD1. The CDR3 extends over 12 amino acids. The germline gives CDR1 SQVTM, CDR2 ANQGSEA. Trimming cost V 5 bases and J 5 bases; bases outside gene matches: 2. CDR3 sequence reads: CSVLQGDQPQHF. The CDR3 DNA reads as TGCAGCGTTCTACAGGGGGATCAGCCCCAGCATTTT.

Only a few counts were recorded for this clone. The chain joins TRBV11-2 to TRBJ1-2; D not certain. Trimming shortened V by 5 bases and J by 8 bases, and 21 bases separated the two germline ends. The CDR3 spans 15 residues. Germline V gene sequence: CDR1 SGHAT, CDR2 FQNNGV. In nucleotides, the CDR3 is TGTGCCAGCAGCCCTCTTGGTCAGGAAGCTTGGGGCTACACCTTC. Its translation: CASSPLGQEAWGYTF.

This clone has only a few counts. The CDR3 protein is CASSDGQGAGETQYF. CDR3 bases: TGCGCCAGCAGCGACGGACAGGGGGCAGGGGAGACCCAGTACTTC. V usage is TRBV5-1 and J usage is TRBJ2-5; TRBD1 aligns across 11 bases. This CDR3 is built from 15 residues. Trimming took 4 bases from V and 5 from J; bases not matched to a gene: 7. Germline loops: CDR1 SGHRS, CDR2 YFSETQ.

The V call is TRBV11-2, the J call TRBJ2-3; the D is unclear. V was shortened by 2 bases and J by 2 bases, with 8 bases between the two germline ends. The CDR3 is made up of 14 amino acids. Per germline, CDR1 SGHAT and CDR2 FQNNGV. The DNA of the CDR3 is TGTGCCAGCAGCTTAAACCGGCCCACAGATACGCAGTATTTT. Protein product: CASSLNRPTDTQYF.

The CDR3 sequence: CASSRDRLKAGELFF. The CDR3 DNA sequence: TGTGCCAGCAGCCGGGACAGGCTAAAAGCCGGGGAGCTGTTTTTT. The genes are TRBV5-4 and TRBJ2-2, with 8 bases aligning to TRBD1. V dropped 4 bases and J dropped 6; count of bases not matched to a gene: 8. CDR3 length equals 15 residues. Germline assignment: CDR1 SGHNT and CDR2 YYREEE (reference sequence). Variable domain in full (rest from reference TRBV5-4 and TRBJ2-2): ETGVTQSPTHLIKTRGQQVTLRCSSQSGHNTVSWYQQALGQGPQFIFQYYREEENGRGNFPPRFSGLQFPNYSSELNVNALELDDSALYLCASSRDRLKAGELFFGEGSRLTVL.

The chain combines TRBV15 with TRBJ2-5; 8 positions agree with TRBD2. Germline CDR1 LNHNV, CDR2 YYDKDF (reference sequence). This CDR3 spans 16 amino acids. V was clipped by 1 base and J by 1 base; unmatched bases: 5. The CDR3 DNA reads as TGTGCCACCAGCAGAGCTTCGGGAGGGGGCCAAGAGACCCAGTACTTC. Residues: CATSRASGGGQETQYF.

The rearrangement links TRBV4-1 to TRBJ1-1; no clear D gene. CDR1 and CDR2 (germline): MGHRA, YSYEKL. The CDR3 is made up of 15 amino acids. V lost 3 bases and J 1 base, leaving 12 bases between the germline ends. CDR3 nucleotides: TGCGCCAGCAGCCAGGACGGACCTCCGAACACTGAAGCTTTCTTT. This sequence encodes CASSQDGPPNTEAFF.

This rearrangement joins TRBV2 to TRBJ2-7; D uncertain. The CDR3 loop spans 15 amino acids. V was pared by 2 bases and J by 3 bases, with 14 bases between. Germline assignment: CDR1 SNHLY and CDR2 FYNNEI. CDR3 in DNA: TGTGCCAGCAGTGAAAGGTCAGGCGGTAGCTACGAGCAGTACTTC. Translated, it gives CASSERSGGSYEQYF.

The CDR3: CASSQDLWQAVSGYTF. The CDR3 nucleotides are TGCGCCAGCAGCCAAGATTTGTGGCAGGCCGTCAGTGGCTACACCTTC. V usage is TRBV4-1 and J usage is TRBJ1-2; D is ambiguous. The germline V gene encodes CDR1 MGHRA and CDR2 YSYEKL. The CDR3 length is 16 residues. The V end lost 0 bases, the J end lost 7 bases, and 18 bases lay between the germline ends.

J is TRBJ2-4 and V is TRBV7-3; TRBD1 agrees at 7 bases. Per germline, CDR1 SGHTA and CDR2 FQGTGA. The CDR3 spans 13 residues. V gave up 4 bases and J gave up 14 bases; unmatched junction bases: 11. In DNA, the CDR3 is TGTGCCAGCAGCTGGGACACGGACAGGCCGAAGTACTTC. Its protein product is CASSWDTDRPKYF.

The chain combines TRBV5-5 with TRBJ1-3, with no clear D. Germline values: CDR1 SGHKS, CDR2 YYEKEE (reference sequence). This CDR3 has 17 amino acids. Trimming cost V 0 bases and J 0 bases, with 13 bases left between them. CDR3 region: CASSLVAVQSSGNTIYF. The DNA for the CDR3 is TGTGCCAGCAGCTTGGTGGCAGTTCAGAGCTCTGGAAACACCATATATTTT.

The V call is TRBV4-1, the J call TRBJ2-3; TRBD1 matches 7 bases. Germline V lookup: CDR1 MGHRA, CDR2 YSYEKL. The length of the CDR3 is 16 residues. Trimming took 1 base from V and 5 from J; bases not matched to a gene: 9. CDR3 protein: CASSQGPTGIGDTQYF. The DNA for the CDR3 is TGCGCCAGCAGCCAAGGCCCGACAGGGATTGGAGATACGCAGTATTTT.

The genes are TRBV5-4 and TRBJ2-5, with D possibly TRBD1 on 6 matching bases. Germline values: CDR1 SGHNT, CDR2 YYREEE (reference sequence). V lost 4 bases, J lost 1 base, and 26 bases lay in between. The CDR3 is made up of 19 amino acids. This CDR3 is CASSPGTGFGASSQETQYF. The CDR3 nucleotides read TGTGCCAGCAGCCCGGGAACAGGGTTCGGGGCCAGTAGCCAAGAGACCCAGTACTTC. Combining the CDR3 with reference TRBV5-4 and TRBJ2-5 gives the whole variable domain ETGVTQSPTHLIKTRGQQVTLRCSSQSGHNTVSWYQQALGQGPQFIFQYYREEENGRGNFPPRFSGLQFPNYSSELNVNALELDDSALYLCASSPGTGFGASSQETQYFGPGTRLLVL.

The chain uses TRBV7-8 and TRBJ2-4, with D possibly called TRBD1 or TRBD2 (5 bases each). The V gene lost 4 bases and the J gene lost 6 bases, with 16 bases spanning the gap. The germline V gene encodes CDR1 SGHVS and CDR2 FQNEAQ. There are 15 residues in the CDR3. CDR3 in amino acids: CASSYTDSGTNIQYF. The CDR3 DNA follows: TGTGCCAGCAGCTACACAGATTCCGGGACAAACATTCAGTACTTC.

This sequence joins TRBV6-5 and TRBJ1-1; possibly TRBD1 for D (6 bases). The CDR3 length is 13 residues. The V end was cut by 0 bases, the J end by 9 bases, with 11 bases between. The germline CDR1 and CDR2 sequences are MNHEY and SVGAGI. CDR3 in amino acids: CASSYSRGDKAFF. CDR3 in DNA: TGTGCCAGCAGTTACTCGCGAGGGGACAAAGCTTTCTTT.

The chain uses TRBV15 and TRBJ2-7; D is perhaps TRBD1 (6 bases). Germline V lookup: CDR1 LNHNV, CDR2 YYDKDF (reference sequence). V lost 1 base to trimming and J lost 0 bases, with 10 bases between them. The CDR3 has 15 amino acids. The CDR3: CATSRGADSSYEQYF. The CDR3 DNA is TGTGCCACCAGCAGAGGAGCGGACAGCTCCTACGAGCAGTACTTC.